This T cell receptor (beta chain) was recovered during a study of blood T cells in healthy people across ages. Ten or more counts support this clonotype. For the second PCR, which ran for about 7 to 11 cycles, a sample-barcoded 5' primer and a J-beta primer mix were used. TCRdb re-called the 5' RACE reads through MiXCR, storing one row per CDR3 protein. The table shows 750,000 to 1,000,000 distinct CDR3 sequences, with about 28% occurring only once. These data also featured in a second study, about T cells of mothers and their children. As that report states: The authors detected no persistent microchimeric T cell clones.

This clonotype was obtained from a woman in her 40s in good health. The sample taken for sequencing was blood.

The CDR3 reads CASSLIGQVKDIQYF. CDR3 DNA sequence: TGTGCCAGCAGTTTAATCGGGCAGGTTAAGGACATTCAGTACTTC. This chain links TRBV28 with TRBJ2-4, with unresolved D. The CDR3 contains 15 residues. Trimming stripped 2 bases from V and 8 bases from J, with 16 bases between. The V gene's germline CDR1 is MDHEN and CDR2 SYDVKM.